One sample yielded the 6 T cell receptor beta chains listed below, sequenced in a study of cytomegalovirus exposure and HLA in healthy donors. The PCR used 60 Vbeta and 13 Jbeta primers. Sequencing used immunoSEQ multiplex PCR; TCRdb keeps in-frame clones, though not all of them. The profile shows roughly 200,000 clones, 80% to 90% of them singletons. The sequencing sample was made of PBMCs. Receptors originate from a man aged 35-49 years in good health and CMV-seropositive.

V is TRBV5-1 and J is TRBJ2-5; weak D call: TRBD1 (6 bases). CDR1 and CDR2 (germline): SGHRS, YFSETQ. Trimming cost V 0 bases and J 5 bases, with 14 bases left between them. This CDR3 comprises 15 residues. The CDR3 DNA reads as TGCGCCAGCAGCTTGGGGGACACGGGGTCCGAGACCCAGTACTTC. Its translation is CASSLGDTGSETQYF. The complete variable domain, with remaining parts taken from reference TRBV5-1 and TRBJ2-5, reads KAGVTQTPRYLIKTRGQQVTLSCSPISGHRSVSWYQQTPGQGLQFLFEYFSETQRNKGNFPGRFSGRQFSNSRSEMNVSTLELGDSALYLCASSLGDTGSETQYFGPGTRLLVL.

This clone has a single count. The J gene is TRBJ2-7, the V gene TRBV12-5; D not resolved. V shed 0 bases and J shed 6 bases, with 6 bases lying between them. CDR1 and CDR2 (germline): LGHNT, FRNRAP. The CDR3 consists of 12 residues. The CDR3 here is CASGLVTGEQYF. Written as DNA, the CDR3 is TGTGCTAGTGGTTTGGTAACGGGCGAGCAGTACTTC.

The chain couples TRBV7-2 to TRBJ2-1; 15 bases align to TRBD2. The ends lost 6 bases at V and 3 bases at J; junction bases unmatched: 9. The length of the CDR3 is 18 residues. CDR1 SGHTA and CDR2 FQGNSA come from the germline V gene. CDR3 loop: CASSSGTSGRNIYNEQFF. The CDR3 nucleotides read TGTGCCAGCAGTTCCGGGACTAGCGGGAGGAATATCTACAATGAGCAGTTCTTC.

The chain combines TRBV9 with TRBJ2-5; TRBD2 matches 10 bases. Unmatched junction bases numbered 6, after V lost 2 bases and J lost 5 bases. The germline gives CDR1 SGDLS, CDR2 YYNGEE. This CDR3 is 15 amino acids long. The CDR3 reads CASSVSGRSAETQYF. The CDR3 DNA reads as TGTGCCAGCAGCGTTAGCGGGAGGTCCGCGGAGACCCAGTACTTC. The variable domain in full, completed from reference TRBV9 and TRBJ2-5, reads DSGVTQTPKHLITATGQRVTLRCSPRSGDLSVYWYQQSLDQGLQFLIQYYNGEERAKGNILERFSAQQFPDLHSELNLSSLELGDSALYFCASSVSGRSAETQYFGPGTRLLVL.

Only one count was recorded for this clone. This sequence joins TRBV4-2 and TRBJ1-1; 7 bases agree with TRBD1. The CDR3 spans 15 residues. J lost 1 base, V lost 3 bases, and 5 bases had no gene match. Germline V gives CDR1 LGHNA, CDR2 YNFKEQ. The CDR3 nucleotides are TGTGCCAGCAGCCACGCTGACAGGGCGAACACTGAAGCTTTCTTT. It codes for CASSHADRANTEAFF.

The chain recombines TRBV27 with TRBJ1-3, with a tentative D call TRBD1 (6 bases). Germline V CDR1 and CDR2: MNHEY, SMNVEV (reference sequence). There are 16 residues in the CDR3. Trimming cost V 8 bases and J 0 bases, with 17 bases left between them. The CDR3 sequence is CASARQVPSSGNTIYF. The CDR3 DNA is TGTGCCAGCGCAAGACAGGTCCCTTCCTCTGGAAACACCATATATTTT.